A single sample gave rise to the 31 T cell receptor beta chains below, sequenced in a study of control samples from healthy donors and cancer patients. The data were produced by immunoSEQ multiplex PCR, yet TCRdb's version contains in-frame clones alone and is incomplete. The data contain under 450,000 clones, about 93% of them singletons. The specimen sequenced was PBMCs. Every receptor here comes from a man aged 35 to 55 with head and neck cancer.

This rearrangement joins TRBV30 to TRBJ2-3; D is undetermined. Per germline, CDR1 GTSNPN and CDR2 SVGIG (reference sequence). Trimming left V 3 bases short and J 1 base short, with 8 bases between. The CDR3 sequence is 13 residues long. CDR3 nucleotides: TGTGCCTGGAGGTCCCGGGGCACAGATACGCAGTATTTT. Translation gives CAWRSRGTDTQYF. Looking up the rest from reference TRBV30 and TRBJ2-3 gives the full variable domain: SQTIHQWPATLVQPVGSPLSLECTVEGTSNPNLYWYRQAAGRGLQLLFYSVGIGQISSEVPQNLSASRPQDRQFILSSKKLLLSDSGFYLCAWRSRGTDTQYFGPGTRLTVL.

The V call is TRBV11-3, the J call TRBJ2-7; 9 bases map to TRBD1. Trimming at V came to 5 bases and at J to 6 bases, leaving 8 bases not matched to a gene. This CDR3 has 14 amino acids. In germline, CDR1 is SGHNT, CDR2 YENEEA. The CDR3 loop reads CASSRGGTGSEQYF. In nucleotides, the CDR3 is TGTGCCAGCAGCCGGGGCGGGACAGGGTCCGAGCAGTACTTC. The full variable domain, with the rest looked up from reference TRBV11-3 and TRBJ2-7, is EAGVVQSPRYKIIEKKQPVAFWCNPISGHNTLYWYLQNLGQGPELLIRYENEEAVDDSQLPKDRFSAERLKGVDSTLKIQPAELGDSAVYLCASSRGGTGSEQYFGPGTRLTVT.

The genes are TRBV10-3 and TRBJ1-5, with D uncertain. V lost 2 bases and J lost 5, with 7 bases in between. Germline CDR1 is ENHRY and CDR2 is SYGVKD. This CDR3 has 13 amino acids. The CDR3 bases are TGTGCCATCAGTGAGGAGGGTTATCAGCCCCAGCATTTT. Its translation: CAISEEGYQPQHF.

The V call is TRBV28, the J call TRBJ1-1; the D is unclear. V lost 6 bases to trimming and J lost 4 bases, with 12 bases between them. Germline CDR1 reads MDHEN; CDR2 reads SYDVKM. The CDR3 sequence is 13 residues long. CDR3 sequence (DNA): TGTGCCAGCAGCACACCCCCGACCACTGAAGCTTTCTTT. It specifies CASSTPPTTEAFF.

The chain combines TRBV7-8 with TRBJ1-5; 8 nucleotides match TRBD1. The CDR3 sequence is 15 residues long. V gave up 5 bases and J gave up 2 bases; unmatched junction bases: 5. Germline V gene lookup returns CDR1 SGHVS and CDR2 FQNEAQ. The CDR3 here is CASSPGTGGNQPQHF. Here the CDR3 DNA reads TGTGCCAGCAGCCCCGGGACAGGTGGCAATCAGCCCCAGCATTTT. The whole variable domain, filled in from reference TRBV7-8 and TRBJ1-5, reads GAGVSQSPRYKVAKRGQDVALRCDPISGHVSLFWYQQALGQGPEFLTYFQNEAQLDKSGLPSDRFFAERPEGSVSTLKIQRTQQEDSAVYLCASSPGTGGNQPQHFGDGTRLSIL.

The chain recombines TRBV5-4 with TRBJ1-2; TRBD1 matches at 7 bases. Trimming removed 4 bases from V and 2 bases from J; junction bases left unmatched: 5. Germline assignment: CDR1 SGHNT and CDR2 YYREEE (reference sequence). The CDR3 has 14 residues. The CDR3 spells CASSARGANYGYTF. CDR3 nucleotide sequence: TGTGCCAGCAGCGCCAGGGGGGCCAACTATGGCTACACCTTC.

The V gene is TRBV18, the J gene TRBJ2-7; TRBD2 matches at 9 bases. CDR1 KGHSH and CDR2 LQKENI come from the germline V gene. The CDR3 contains 16 residues. Germline trimming cut 3 bases from V and 7 bases from J; bases unmatched to any gene: 13. The CDR3 DNA is TGTGCCAGCTCACCTGGAGCGGGGGGCTTCGATGGGGAGCAGTACTTC. Translating gives CASSPGAGGFDGEQYF.

The rearrangement joins TRBV27 to TRBJ1-2; D possibly corresponds to TRBD1 (6 bases). The CDR3 totals 13 residues. From germline, CDR1 is MNHEY and CDR2 SMNVEV (reference sequence). V was shortened by 2 bases and J by 4 bases, with 8 bases between the two germline ends. CDR3 sequence: CASSLATGYGYTF. The DNA of the CDR3 is TGTGCCAGCAGTTTAGCGACAGGCTATGGCTACACCTTC.

This clone was observed a single time. This chain uses TRBV28 with TRBJ2-1, with 12 bases that match TRBD1. The J segment lost 6 bases and the V segment lost 1 base, leaving 7 bases of the junction unmatched. This CDR3 is 17 amino acids long. From germline, CDR1 is MDHEN and CDR2 SYDVKM. The CDR3 is CASSLSGTGGRGNEQFF. CDR3 nucleotide sequence: TGTGCCAGCAGTTTATCCGGGACAGGGGGCCGGGGCAATGAGCAGTTCTTC.

This clone was observed once. The sample carries other DNA sequences with the same CDR3. V gene TRBV6-5 combines with J gene TRBJ2-7; 10 bases agree with TRBD1. This CDR3 is 14 amino acids long. The J segment lost 3 bases and the V segment lost 2 bases, leaving 1 base of the junction unmatched. The germline CDR1 and CDR2 sequences are MNHEY and SVGAGI. This CDR3 reads CASSYRDRGYEQYF. CDR3 DNA sequence: TGTGCCAGCAGTTACCGGGACAGGGGCTACGAGCAGTACTTC.

The gene calls are TRBV5-6 and TRBJ1-2; the D is unclear. The CDR3 contains 15 residues. Germline CDR1 and CDR2: SGHDT and YYEEEE. Trimming stripped 6 bases from V and 7 bases from J, with 22 bases between. The CDR3 here is CASTFGDTTSGGYTF. CDR3 nucleotides: TGTGCCAGCACCTTCGGCGATACCACTTCGGGTGGCTACACCTTC.

The rearrangement joins TRBV6-6 to TRBJ2-5, with D uncertain. The germline V and J ends were trimmed by 5 bases and 1 base, with 8 bases remaining between them. The V gene's germline CDR1 is MNHNY and CDR2 SVGAGI (reference sequence). CDR3 size: 13 residues. In nucleotides, the CDR3 is TGTGCCAGCAGTACCGCCTTCCAAGAGACCCAGTACTTC. This codes for CASSTAFQETQYF.

This clone has just one count. The chain has TRBV27 and TRBJ2-1; D is undetermined. Germline loops: CDR1 MNHEY, CDR2 SMNVEV (reference sequence). The CDR3 spans 13 residues. V was trimmed by 8 bases and J by 8 bases, leaving 16 bases between them. The DNA of the CDR3 is TGTGCCAGCCGTGGCTGGTCCAGAGATGAGCAGTTCTTC. Its translation is CASRGWSRDEQFF.

This chain uses TRBV7-3 with TRBJ2-1, with 10 bases aligning to TRBD2. Germline lookup yields CDR1 SGHTA and CDR2 FQGTGA. Trimming at V came to 5 bases and at J to 4 bases, leaving 23 bases not matched to a gene. The CDR3 is made up of 21 amino acids. This CDR3 reads CASSPKGLRGSGRAGYNEQFF. The CDR3 DNA sequence: TGTGCCAGCAGCCCTAAAGGGCTCAGGGGAAGCGGGAGGGCCGGTTACAATGAGCAGTTCTTC.

This clone appeared once. This sample includes further DNA sequences coding for the same CDR3. The gene calls are TRBV27 and TRBJ2-7; no firm D call. CDR1 MNHEY and CDR2 SMNVEV come from the germline V gene (reference sequence). This CDR3 contains 13 residues. The V gene lost 5 bases and the J gene lost 1 base, with 9 bases spanning the gap. CDR3 residues: CASSRRPSYEQYF. In nucleotides, the CDR3 is TGTGCCAGCAGTCGCAGGCCTTCCTACGAGCAGTACTTC.

This chain joins TRBV6-5 and TRBJ2-7; D ambiguous. Between the trimmed V and J ends, which lost 2 bases and 0 bases, there was a span of 8 bases. This CDR3 is built from 14 residues. CDR1 is MNHEY, CDR2 SVGAGI, per germline. DNA for the CDR3: TGTGCCAGCAGTTACGACGGGCACTCCTACGAGCAGTACTTC. Translated: CASSYDGHSYEQYF.

As DNA, the CDR3 is TGTGCCACCAGCAGAGATCTCGGGAGGGGGGGCCAAATTGAGCAGTTCTTC. This codes for CATSRDLGRGGQIEQFF. The V and J genes are TRBV15 and TRBJ2-1; TRBD2 agrees at 8 bases. This CDR3 has 17 amino acids. Germline V lookup: CDR1 LNHNV, CDR2 YYDKDF (reference sequence). V was pared by 0 bases and J by 9 bases, with 13 bases of the junction left unmatched.

This chain connects TRBV19 to TRBJ2-7, with a tentative D call TRBD1 (6 bases). The germline V gene encodes CDR1 LNHDA and CDR2 SQIVND (reference sequence). CDR3 length equals 16 residues. V lost 7 bases to trimming and J lost 2 bases, with 21 bases between them. The CDR3 nucleotides are TGTGCCAGTACCAAGGGGCCGGGACAAAACACCTACGAGCAGTACTTC. Amino acid sequence: CASTKGPGQNTYEQYF.

V gene TRBV19 combines with J gene TRBJ1-1, with D unresolved. The germline V gene has CDR1 LNHDA and CDR2 SQIVND (reference sequence). V gave up 0 bases and J gave up 1 base, with 15 bases separating them. The CDR3 is 17 amino acids. The CDR3 loop reads CASSIETRAVWNTEAFF. The CDR3 nucleotides are TGTGCCAGTAGTATAGAAACAAGGGCGGTTTGGAACACTGAAGCTTTCTTT.

The chain is built from TRBV28 and TRBJ2-4; D ambiguous. Germline V gene data show CDR1 as MDHEN and CDR2 as SYDVKM. Trimming removed 8 bases at V and 0 bases at J, with 11 bases between. The CDR3 covers 14 residues. The CDR3 reads CASSGTLAKNIQYF. The CDR3 nucleotides read TGTGCCAGCTCCGGTACCCTAGCCAAAAACATTCAGTACTTC.

V and J are TRBV28 and TRBJ2-5; 13 bases match TRBD2. Germline trimming cut 6 bases from V and 4 bases from J; bases unmatched to any gene: 20. The CDR3 consists of 20 residues. The germline V gene has CDR1 MDHEN and CDR2 SYDVKM. The CDR3 loop is CASSTIPPGWTSGRRETQYF. The CDR3, as DNA: TGTGCCAGCAGCACAATCCCGCCCGGTTGGACTAGCGGGAGAAGAGAGACCCAGTACTTC. The whole variable domain, remainder taken from reference TRBV28 and TRBJ2-5, is DVKVTQSSRYLVKRTGEKVFLECVQDMDHENMFWYRQDPGLGLRLIYFSYDVKMKEKGDIPEGYSVSREKKERFSLILESASTNQTSMYLCASSTIPPGWTSGRRETQYFGPGTRLLVL.

The CDR3 bases are TGTGCCTGGAGTGTTGGGGCCCTCTCAGATACGCAGTATTTT. The encoded protein is CAWSVGALSDTQYF. J is TRBJ2-3 and V is TRBV30; perhaps TRBD1 as D (5 bases). Germline loops: CDR1 GTSNPN, CDR2 SVGIG (reference sequence). This CDR3 is 14 amino acids long. V lost 0 bases, J lost 4 bases, and 11 bases lay in between.

The chain has TRBV4-1 and TRBJ2-7; the D gene is possibly TRBD1 (6 bases). Germline assignment: CDR1 MGHRA and CDR2 YSYEKL. CDR3 length: 19 residues. Trimming took 4 bases from V and 0 from J, leaving 25 bases between them. This CDR3 is CASSLSGQFGGSGSYEQYF. The DNA of the CDR3 is TGCGCCAGCAGCCTTTCCGGACAGTTTGGGGGTTCCGGCTCCTACGAGCAGTACTTC.

This chain links TRBV20-1 with TRBJ1-1; D not certain. The CDR3 loop spans 11 amino acids. Germline lookup yields CDR1 DFQATT and CDR2 SNEGSKA (reference sequence). V was cut by 1 base and J by 7 bases, with 7 bases left in between. CDR3 in DNA: TGCAGTGCTAGAGGGGAGGGTGAAGCTTTCTTT. The encoded protein is CSARGEGEAFF.

J is TRBJ2-1 and V is TRBV30, with D uncertain. Germline values: CDR1 GTSNPN, CDR2 SVGIG (reference sequence). The CDR3 loop spans 11 amino acids. V was clipped by 4 bases and J by 0 bases, with 1 base between them. CDR3: CAWISYNEQFF. As DNA, the CDR3 is TGTGCCTGGATCTCCTACAATGAGCAGTTCTTC.

The V and J genes are TRBV5-4 and TRBJ2-6; D uncertain. Germline values: CDR1 SGHNT, CDR2 YYREEE (reference sequence). V was shortened by 4 bases and J by 2 bases, with 7 bases between the two germline ends. The CDR3 has 14 amino acids. Here the CDR3 DNA reads TGTGCCAGCAGCACAACTACTGGGGCCAACGTCCTGACTTTC. This translates into CASSTTTGANVLTF.

The V gene is TRBV6-2 or TRBV6-3, the J gene TRBJ2-7; TRBD2 aligns across 11 bases. The CDR3 has 14 amino acids. V trimming: 6 bases; J trimming: 4 bases; junction bases outside the gene matches: 5. CDR1 is MNHEY, CDR2 SVGEGT, per germline. Written as DNA, the CDR3 is TGTGCCAGCAGCCCGGGACTAGCGGATTACGAGCAGTACTTC. Protein: CASSPGLADYEQYF.

The chain links TRBV4-3 to TRBJ2-4; TRBD2 aligns across 7 bases. With V trimmed by 0 bases and J by 6 bases, 2 bases remained unmatched. This CDR3 comprises 14 residues. From germline, CDR1 is LGHNA and CDR2 YSLEER. DNA of the CDR3: TGCGCCAGCAGCCAAGAGGGGAGGGGAAACATTCAGTACTTC. Protein sequence: CASSQEGRGNIQYF.

J is TRBJ2-5 and V is TRBV5-6, with D unclear. CDR3 length equals 14 residues. Trimming shortened V by 4 bases and J by 1 base, and 11 bases separated the two germline ends. Germline V gene data show CDR1 as SGHDT and CDR2 as YYEEEE. The CDR3: CASSPGVAQETQYF. In DNA form, the CDR3 reads TGTGCCAGCAGCCCAGGAGTGGCCCAAGAGACCCAGTACTTC.

The chain uses TRBV18 and TRBJ2-7, with a tentative D call TRBD1 (5 bases). This CDR3 is 14 amino acids long. The germline V gene has CDR1 KGHSH and CDR2 LQKENI. The V gene lost 2 bases and the J gene lost 4 bases, with 12 bases spanning the gap. CDR3 residues: CASSPSPGSYEQYF. Here the CDR3 DNA reads TGTGCCAGCTCACCATCCCCAGGGTCGTACGAGCAGTACTTC.

The chain couples TRBV7-2 to TRBJ1-1; D is possibly TRBD1 (6 bases). V lost 4 bases and J lost 4, with 13 bases in between. The CDR3 loop spans 14 amino acids. CDR1 and CDR2 from the germline V gene are SGHTA and FQGNSA. The CDR3 coding sequence is TGTGCCAGCAGCTCCGGACAGTTAACCACTGAAGCTTTCTTT. The encoded protein is CASSSGQLTTEAFF.